The sample holds many counts of the clone carrying this T cell receptor (beta chain). The antigen remains undetermined. Trimming cost V 6 bases and J 7 bases; bases outside gene matches: 5. CDR3 length: 13 amino acids. The data were taken from a study of blood T cells in healthy people across ages. The donors, aged roughly 6 to 100, were healthy Caucasians from Russia. Per individual sample, total RNA of at least 5 micrograms was extracted. Sample-barcoded 5' priming and a J-beta primer mix drove a second PCR of 7 to 11 cycles. TCRdb recomputed calls from the 5' RACE reads with MiXCR, one row per CDR3 protein. The sample lists 600,000 or so distinct CDR3 sequences; approximately 30% were seen once. Study-wide results and caveats: The fall in TCR beta diversity per million T cells was roughly linear with age.

Source material: blood. The chain combines TRBV12-3 or TRBV12-4 with TRBJ1-1, with TRBD1 identical over 10 bases. This sequence was found in a woman older than 75 in good health. The CDR3 region is CASRRRDRGEAFF. The CDR3 DNA reads as TGTGCCAGCAGACGCCGGGACAGGGGTGAAGCTTTCTTT.